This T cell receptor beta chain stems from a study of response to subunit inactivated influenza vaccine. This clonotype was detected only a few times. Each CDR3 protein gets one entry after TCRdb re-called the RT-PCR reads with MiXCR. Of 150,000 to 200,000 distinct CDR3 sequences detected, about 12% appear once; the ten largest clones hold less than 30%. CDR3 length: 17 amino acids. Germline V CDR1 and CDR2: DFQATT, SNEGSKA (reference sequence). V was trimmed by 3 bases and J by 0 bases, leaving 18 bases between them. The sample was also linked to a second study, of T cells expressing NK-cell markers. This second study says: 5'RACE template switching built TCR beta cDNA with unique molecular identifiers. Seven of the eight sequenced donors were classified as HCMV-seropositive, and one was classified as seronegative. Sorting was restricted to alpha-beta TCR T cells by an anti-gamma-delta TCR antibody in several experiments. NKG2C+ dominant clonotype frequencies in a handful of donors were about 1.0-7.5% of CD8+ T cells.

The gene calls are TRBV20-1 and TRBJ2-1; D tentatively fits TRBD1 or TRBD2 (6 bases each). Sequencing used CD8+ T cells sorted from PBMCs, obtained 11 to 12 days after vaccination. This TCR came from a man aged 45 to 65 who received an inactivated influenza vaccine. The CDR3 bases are TGCAGTGCTAGTGGGGGCGTAGCGGCCAGCTCCTACAATGAGCAGTTCTTC. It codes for CSASGGVAASSYNEQFF.